This T cell receptor (beta chain) was found in a study of cytomegalovirus exposure and HLA in healthy donors. As regards this clone: Its target is unknown.

Although they were nominally healthy when sampled, donors likely had unrecorded immune exposures. The study's findings and limits: Cytomegalovirus association was assigned to approximately 180 TCR beta chains. One variant, a missense change in DCLRE1C, was linked in a later analysis to TCR beta V- and J-gene trimming.

In the PCR, 60 Vbeta and 13 Jbeta primers were used. The repertoire was sequenced with immunoSEQ multiplex PCR; TCRdb's copy has only in-frame clones and lacks some. The sample has about 200,000 clones; 80% to 85% are singletons. Sequenced input: PBMCs. The TCR originated in a woman in her 40s in good health and CMV-seronegative.

The CDR3 DNA is TGCGCCAGCAGGGCGGACAGGGGTTCCCATGGCTACACCTTC. This sequence encodes CASRADRGSHGYTF. The V call is TRBV10-2, the J call TRBJ1-2; 9 bases match TRBD1. The CDR3 totals 14 residues. CDR1 is WSHSY, CDR2 SAAADI, per germline. Trimming cost V 6 bases and J 6 bases; bases outside gene matches: 8.